The table lists the clone carrying this T cell receptor beta chain with a few counts. Its cognate antigen is unknown. Averaging approximately 0.11 L, one heparinised blood draw came from each individual donor. TCRB transcripts that were expressed got sequenced, as all of the isolated RNA had been reverse transcribed. Profiled with immunoSEQ multiplex PCR; TCRdb holds only in-frame clones, not every one. The table records roughly 230,000 clones, approximately 10% of them present only once. This entry is derived from a study of beta chain features in type 1 diabetes. General observations from the study: Type 1 diabetes patients had moderately but significantly shorter TCRB CDR3s in all four CD4+ subsets.

CDR1 and CDR2 (germline): SGDLS, YYNGEE. The V segment lost 3 bases and the J segment 3 bases; nucleotides outside the gene matches: 7. This CDR3 is 15 amino acids long. The V gene is TRBV9, the J gene TRBJ2-7; 9 bases agree with TRBD2. Material: naive CD4+ T cells from blood. This TCR derives from a man under 40 with type 1 diabetes. CDR3: CASSAGLASFYEQYF. The CDR3 DNA is TGTGCCAGCAGCGCAGGACTAGCGTCGTTCTACGAGCAGTACTTC.